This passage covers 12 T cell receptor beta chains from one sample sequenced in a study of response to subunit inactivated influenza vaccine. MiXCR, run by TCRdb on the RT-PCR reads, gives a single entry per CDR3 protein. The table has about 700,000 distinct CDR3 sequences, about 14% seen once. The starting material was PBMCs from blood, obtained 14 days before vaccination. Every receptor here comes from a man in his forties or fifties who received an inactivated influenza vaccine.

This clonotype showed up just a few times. CDR3 sequence: CSARDRIIYEQYF. The CDR3 nucleotides read TGCAGTGCGAGGGACAGGATAATCTACGAGCAGTACTTC. This rearrangement joins TRBV20-1 to TRBJ2-7; 8 nucleotides agree with TRBD1. The CDR3 sequence is 13 residues long. Trimming removed 6 bases from V and 3 bases from J; junction bases left unmatched: 7. Germline V gene lookup returns CDR1 DFQATT and CDR2 SNEGSKA (reference sequence).

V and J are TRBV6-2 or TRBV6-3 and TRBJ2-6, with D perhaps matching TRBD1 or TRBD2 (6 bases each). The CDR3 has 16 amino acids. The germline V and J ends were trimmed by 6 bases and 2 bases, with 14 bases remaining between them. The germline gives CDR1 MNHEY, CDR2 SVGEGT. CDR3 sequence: CASSRLEGAGANVLTF. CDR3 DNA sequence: TGTGCCAGCAGCAGGCTGGAGGGGGCTGGGGCCAACGTCCTGACTTTC.

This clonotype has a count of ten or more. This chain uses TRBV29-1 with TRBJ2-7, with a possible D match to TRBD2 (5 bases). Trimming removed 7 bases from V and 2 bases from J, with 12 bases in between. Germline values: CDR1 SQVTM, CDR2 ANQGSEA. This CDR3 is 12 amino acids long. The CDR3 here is CSAKLGTYEQYF. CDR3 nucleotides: TGCAGCGCCAAGCTCGGGACCTACGAGCAGTACTTC.

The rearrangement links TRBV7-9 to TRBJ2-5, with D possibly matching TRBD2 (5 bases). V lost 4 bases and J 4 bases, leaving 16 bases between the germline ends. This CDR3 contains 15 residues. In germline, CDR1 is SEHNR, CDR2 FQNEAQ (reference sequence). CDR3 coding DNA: TGTGCCAGCAGCTCCGAAGGACTGTCCGGAGAGACCCAGTACTTC. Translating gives CASSSEGLSGETQYF. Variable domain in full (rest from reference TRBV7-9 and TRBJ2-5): DTGVSQNPRHKITKRGQNVTFRCDPISEHNRLYWYRQTLGQGPEFLTYFQNEAQLEKSRLLSDRFSAERPKGSFSTLEIQRTEQGDSAMYLCASSSEGLSGETQYFGPGTRLLVL.

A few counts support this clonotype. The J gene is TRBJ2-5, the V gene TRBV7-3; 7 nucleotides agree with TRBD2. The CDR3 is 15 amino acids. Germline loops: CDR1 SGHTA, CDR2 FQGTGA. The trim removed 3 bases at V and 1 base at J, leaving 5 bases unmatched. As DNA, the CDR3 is TGTGCCAGCAGCTTGGGACGGACTAGCCAAGAGACCCAGTACTTC. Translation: CASSLGRTSQETQYF. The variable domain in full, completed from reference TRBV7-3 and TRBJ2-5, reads GAGVSQTPSNKVTEKGKYVELRCDPISGHTALYWYRQSLGQGPEFLIYFQGTGAADDSGLPNDRFFAVRPEGSVSTLKIQRTERGDSAVYLCASSLGRTSQETQYFGPGTRLLVL.

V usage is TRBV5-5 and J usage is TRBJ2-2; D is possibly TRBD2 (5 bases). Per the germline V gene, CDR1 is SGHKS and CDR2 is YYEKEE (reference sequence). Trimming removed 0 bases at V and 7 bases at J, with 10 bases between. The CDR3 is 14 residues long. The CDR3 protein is CASSLVRGSGELFF. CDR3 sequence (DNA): TGTGCCAGCAGCTTGGTACGAGGGAGCGGGGAGCTGTTTTTT.

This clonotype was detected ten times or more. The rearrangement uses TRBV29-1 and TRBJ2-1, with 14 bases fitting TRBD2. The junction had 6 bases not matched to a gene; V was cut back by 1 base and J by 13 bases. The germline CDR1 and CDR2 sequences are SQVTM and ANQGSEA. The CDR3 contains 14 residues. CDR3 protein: CSVEVGLAGGVQFF. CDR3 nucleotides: TGCAGCGTTGAAGTAGGACTAGCGGGAGGAGTTCAGTTCTTC.

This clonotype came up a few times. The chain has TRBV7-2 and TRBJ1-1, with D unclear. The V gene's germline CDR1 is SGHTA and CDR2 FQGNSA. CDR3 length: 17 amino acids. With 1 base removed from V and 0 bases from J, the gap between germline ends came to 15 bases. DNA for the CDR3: TGTGCCAGCAGCTTAGTTGGCTCCCCAGGTATGAACACTGAAGCTTTCTTT. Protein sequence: CASSLVGSPGMNTEAFF.

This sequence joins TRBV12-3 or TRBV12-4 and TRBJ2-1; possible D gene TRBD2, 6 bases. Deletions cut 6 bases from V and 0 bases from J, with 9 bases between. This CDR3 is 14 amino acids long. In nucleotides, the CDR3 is TGTGCCAGCAGGGAGACTAGCTCCTACAATGAGCAGTTCTTC. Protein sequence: CASRETSSYNEQFF.

The CDR3 protein is CASSQVGGLANEKLFF. CDR3 in DNA: TGTGCCAGCAGCCAAGTGGGGGGACTAGCGAATGAAAAACTGTTTTTT. The chain recombines TRBV3-1 with TRBJ1-4; D perhaps matches TRBD1 (5 bases). Trimming left V 1 base short and J 5 bases short, with 14 bases between. Germline V CDR1 and CDR2: LGHDT, YNNKEL (reference sequence). The CDR3 spans 16 residues.

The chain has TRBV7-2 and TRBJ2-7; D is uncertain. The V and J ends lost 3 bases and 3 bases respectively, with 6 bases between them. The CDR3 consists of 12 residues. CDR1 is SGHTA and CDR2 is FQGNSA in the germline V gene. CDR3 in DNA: TGTGCCAGCAGCTTCTGGGGCTACGAGCAGTACTTC. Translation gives CASSFWGYEQYF. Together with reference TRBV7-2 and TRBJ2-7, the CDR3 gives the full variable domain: GAGVSQSPSNKVTEKGKDVELRCDPISGHTALYWYRQSLGQGLEFLIYFQGNSAPDKSGLPSDRFSAERTGGSVSTLTIQRTQQEDSAVYLCASSFWGYEQYFGPGTRLTVT.

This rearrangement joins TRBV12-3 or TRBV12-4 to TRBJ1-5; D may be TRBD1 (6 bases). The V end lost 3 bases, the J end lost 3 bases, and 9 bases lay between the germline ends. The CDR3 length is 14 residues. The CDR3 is CASSFGGANQPQHF. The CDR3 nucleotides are TGTGCCAGCAGTTTTGGGGGGGCCAATCAGCCCCAGCATTTT.